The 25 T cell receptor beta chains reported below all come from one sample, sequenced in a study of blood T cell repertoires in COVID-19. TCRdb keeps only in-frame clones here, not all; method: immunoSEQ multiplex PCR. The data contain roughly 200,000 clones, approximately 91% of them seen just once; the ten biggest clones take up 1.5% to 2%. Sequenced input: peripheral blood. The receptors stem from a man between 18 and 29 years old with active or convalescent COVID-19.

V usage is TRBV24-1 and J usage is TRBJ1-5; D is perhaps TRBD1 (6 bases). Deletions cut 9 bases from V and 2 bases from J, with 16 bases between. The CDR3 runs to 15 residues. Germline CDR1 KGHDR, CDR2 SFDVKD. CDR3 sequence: CATQRGGGGNQPQHF. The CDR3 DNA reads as TGTGCCACCCAACGGGGAGGGGGAGGCAATCAGCCCCAGCATTTT.

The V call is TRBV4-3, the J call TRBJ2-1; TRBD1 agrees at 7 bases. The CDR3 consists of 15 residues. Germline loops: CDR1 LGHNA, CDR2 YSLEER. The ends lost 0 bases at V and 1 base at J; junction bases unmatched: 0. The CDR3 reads CASSQEQGSYNEQFF. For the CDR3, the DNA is TGCGCCAGCAGCCAAGAACAGGGGTCCTACAATGAGCAGTTCTTC.

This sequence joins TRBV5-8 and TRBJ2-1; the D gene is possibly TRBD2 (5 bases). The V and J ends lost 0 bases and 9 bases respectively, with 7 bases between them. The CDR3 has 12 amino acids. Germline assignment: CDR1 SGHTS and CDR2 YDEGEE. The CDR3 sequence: CASSLVATEQFF. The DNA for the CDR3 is TGTGCCAGCAGCTTGGTAGCGACTGAGCAGTTCTTC.

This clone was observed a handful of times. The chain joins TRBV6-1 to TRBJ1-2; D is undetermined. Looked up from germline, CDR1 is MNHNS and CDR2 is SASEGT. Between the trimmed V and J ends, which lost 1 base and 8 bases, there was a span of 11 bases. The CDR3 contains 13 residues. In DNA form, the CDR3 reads TGTGCCAGCAGTGAAGACGGGAGCTACGGCTACACCTTC. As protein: CASSEDGSYGYTF.

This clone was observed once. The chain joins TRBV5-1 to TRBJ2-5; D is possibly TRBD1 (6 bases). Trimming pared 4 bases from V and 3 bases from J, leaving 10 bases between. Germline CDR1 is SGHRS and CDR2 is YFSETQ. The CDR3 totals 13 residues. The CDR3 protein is CASSGGQKETQYF. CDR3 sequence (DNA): TGCGCCAGCAGCGGCGGACAGAAAGAGACCCAGTACTTC.

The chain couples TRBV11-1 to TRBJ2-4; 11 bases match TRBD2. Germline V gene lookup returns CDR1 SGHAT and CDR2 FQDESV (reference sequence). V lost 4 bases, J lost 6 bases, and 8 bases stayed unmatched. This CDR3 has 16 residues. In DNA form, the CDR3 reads TGTGCCAGCAGCTGGAGGGTACTAGCGGGAGTAAACATTCAGTACTTC. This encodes CASSWRVLAGVNIQYF.

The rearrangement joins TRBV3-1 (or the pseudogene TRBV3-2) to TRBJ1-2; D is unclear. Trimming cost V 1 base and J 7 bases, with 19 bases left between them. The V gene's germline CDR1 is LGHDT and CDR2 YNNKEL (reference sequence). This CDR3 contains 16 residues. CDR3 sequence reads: CASSQGPGLGVGGYTF. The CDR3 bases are TGTGCCAGCAGCCAAGGCCCTGGCCTCGGGGTAGGTGGCTACACCTTC.

The CDR3 sequence is CASSQTSGSYTGELFF. CDR3 coding DNA: TGCGCCAGCAGCCAAACCAGCGGGAGTTACACCGGGGAGCTGTTTTTT. The chain joins TRBV4-3 to TRBJ2-2; 8 nucleotides line up with TRBD2. Losses at the gene ends were 2 bases for V and 3 bases for J; bases not matched to a gene: 5. The CDR3 loop spans 16 amino acids. In germline, CDR1 is LGHNA, CDR2 YSLEER.

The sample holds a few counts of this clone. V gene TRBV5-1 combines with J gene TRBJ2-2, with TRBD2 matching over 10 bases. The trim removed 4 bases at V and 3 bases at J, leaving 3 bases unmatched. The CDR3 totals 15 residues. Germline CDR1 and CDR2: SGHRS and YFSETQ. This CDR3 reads CASSLGLADTGELFF. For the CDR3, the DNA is TGCGCCAGCAGCCTAGGACTAGCGGACACCGGGGAGCTGTTTTTT.

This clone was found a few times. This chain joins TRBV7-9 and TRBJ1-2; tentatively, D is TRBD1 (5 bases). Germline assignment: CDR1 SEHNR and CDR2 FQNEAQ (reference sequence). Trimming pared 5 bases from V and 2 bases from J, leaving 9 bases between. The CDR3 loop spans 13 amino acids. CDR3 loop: CASSRDRNYGYTF. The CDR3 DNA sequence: TGTGCCAGCAGCCGCGACAGAAACTATGGCTACACCTTC. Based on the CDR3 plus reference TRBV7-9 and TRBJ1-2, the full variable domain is DTGVSQNPRHKITKRGQNVTFRCDPISEHNRLYWYRQTLGQGPEFLTYFQNEAQLEKSRLLSDRFSAERPKGSFSTLEIQRTEQGDSAMYLCASSRDRNYGYTFGSGTRLTVV.

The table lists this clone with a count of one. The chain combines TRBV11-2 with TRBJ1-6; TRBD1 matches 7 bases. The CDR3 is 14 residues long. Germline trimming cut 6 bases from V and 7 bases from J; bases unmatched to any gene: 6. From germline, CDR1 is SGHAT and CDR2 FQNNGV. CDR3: CASRTGTANSPLHF. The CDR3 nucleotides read TGTGCCAGCAGGACCGGGACAGCCAATTCACCCCTCCACTTT.

The CDR3 sequence: CASSVQGDQPQHF. CDR3 bases: TGTGCCAGCAGCGTGCAGGGCGATCAGCCCCAGCATTTT. The genes are TRBV9 and TRBJ1-5, with D maybe TRBD1 (5 bases). CDR1 and CDR2 from the germline V gene are SGDLS and YYNGEE. The V end lost 2 bases, the J end lost 5 bases, and 8 bases lay between the germline ends. There are 13 residues in the CDR3.

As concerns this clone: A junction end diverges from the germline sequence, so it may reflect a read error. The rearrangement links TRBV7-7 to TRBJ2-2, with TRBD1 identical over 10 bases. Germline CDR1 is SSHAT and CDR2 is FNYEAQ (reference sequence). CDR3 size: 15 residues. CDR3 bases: TGTGCTAGCAGCCCACGGACAGGGGGCACCGGGGAGCTGTTTTTT. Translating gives CASSPRTGGTGELFF.

The CDR3 spells CATSSGGQDNSPLHF. DNA for the CDR3: TGTGCCACCAGCAGCGGAGGACAGGATAATTCACCCCTCCACTTT. The rearrangement links TRBV15 to TRBJ1-6, with TRBD1 identical over 7 bases. The CDR3 is made up of 15 amino acids. V lost 3 bases to trimming and J lost 5 bases; unmatched junction nucleotides: 4. The V gene's germline CDR1 is LNHNV and CDR2 YYDKDF (reference sequence).

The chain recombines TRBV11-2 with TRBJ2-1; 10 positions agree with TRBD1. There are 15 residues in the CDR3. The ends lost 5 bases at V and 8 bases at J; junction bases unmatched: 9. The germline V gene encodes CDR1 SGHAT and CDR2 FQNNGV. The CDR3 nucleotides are TGTGCCAGCAGCCGAGGACAGGGGGGTGCGGATGAGCAGTTCTTC. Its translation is CASSRGQGGADEQFF.

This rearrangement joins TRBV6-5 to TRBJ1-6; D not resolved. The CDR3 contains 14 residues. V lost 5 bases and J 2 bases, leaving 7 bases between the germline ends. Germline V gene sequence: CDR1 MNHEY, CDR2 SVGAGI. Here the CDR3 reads CASSRSPYNSPLHF. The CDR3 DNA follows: TGTGCCAGCAGTCGAAGCCCCTATAATTCACCCCTCCACTTT.

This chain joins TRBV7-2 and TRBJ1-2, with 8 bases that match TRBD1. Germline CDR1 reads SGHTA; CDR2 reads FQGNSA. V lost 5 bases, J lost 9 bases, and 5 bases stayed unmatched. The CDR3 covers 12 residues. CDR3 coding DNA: TGTGCCAGCAGCCGGACAGGGTATAGCTACACCTTC. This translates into CASSRTGYSYTF.

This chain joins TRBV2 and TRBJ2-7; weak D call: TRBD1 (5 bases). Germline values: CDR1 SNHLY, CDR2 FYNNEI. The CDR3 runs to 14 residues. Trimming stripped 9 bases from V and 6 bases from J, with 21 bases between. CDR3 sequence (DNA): TGTGCCAGTACAGGTTCTGGGCCTTTTGGCGAGCAGTACTTC. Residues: CASTGSGPFGEQYF.

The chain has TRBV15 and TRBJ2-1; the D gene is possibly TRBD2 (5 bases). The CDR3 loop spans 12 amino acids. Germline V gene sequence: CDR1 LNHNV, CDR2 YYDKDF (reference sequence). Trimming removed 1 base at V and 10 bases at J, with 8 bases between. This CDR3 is CATSRGREEQFF. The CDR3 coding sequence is TGTGCCACCAGCAGAGGAAGGGAGGAGCAGTTCTTC.

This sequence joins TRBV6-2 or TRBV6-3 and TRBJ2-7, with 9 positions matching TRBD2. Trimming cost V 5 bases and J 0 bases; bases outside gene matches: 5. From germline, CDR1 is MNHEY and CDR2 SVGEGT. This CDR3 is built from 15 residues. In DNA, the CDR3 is TGTGCCAGCAGTCAAAATAGCGGGAGCTCCTACGAGCAGTACTTC. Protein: CASSQNSGSSYEQYF.

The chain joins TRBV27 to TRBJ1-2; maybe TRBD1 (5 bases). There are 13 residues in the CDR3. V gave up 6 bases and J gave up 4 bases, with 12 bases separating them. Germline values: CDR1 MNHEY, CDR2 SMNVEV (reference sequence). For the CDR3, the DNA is TGTGCCAGCAGCTTCCCGGGGGGCTATGGCTACACCTTC. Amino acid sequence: CASSFPGGYGYTF.

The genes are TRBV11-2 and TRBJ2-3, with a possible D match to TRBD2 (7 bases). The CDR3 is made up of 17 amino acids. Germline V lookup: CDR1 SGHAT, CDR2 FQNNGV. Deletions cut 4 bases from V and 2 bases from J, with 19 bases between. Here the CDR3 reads CASSSRLGGETTDTQYF. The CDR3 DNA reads TGTGCCAGCAGCTCGCGCCTAGGGGGGGAAACCACAGATACGCAGTATTTT.

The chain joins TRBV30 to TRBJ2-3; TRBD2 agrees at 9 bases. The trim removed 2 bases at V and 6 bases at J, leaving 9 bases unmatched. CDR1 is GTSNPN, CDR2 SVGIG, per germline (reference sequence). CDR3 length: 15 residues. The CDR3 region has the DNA TGTGCCTGGAGTCAGGAGGCGGGGGGGGCGGATACGCAGTATTTT. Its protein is CAWSQEAGGADTQYF.

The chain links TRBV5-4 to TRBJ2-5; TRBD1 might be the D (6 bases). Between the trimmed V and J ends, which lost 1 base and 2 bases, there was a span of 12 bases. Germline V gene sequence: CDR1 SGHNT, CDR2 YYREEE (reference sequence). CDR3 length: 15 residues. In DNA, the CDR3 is TGTGCCAGCAGCTTGCCGGGGACACCTCAAGAGACCCAGTACTTC. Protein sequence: CASSLPGTPQETQYF.

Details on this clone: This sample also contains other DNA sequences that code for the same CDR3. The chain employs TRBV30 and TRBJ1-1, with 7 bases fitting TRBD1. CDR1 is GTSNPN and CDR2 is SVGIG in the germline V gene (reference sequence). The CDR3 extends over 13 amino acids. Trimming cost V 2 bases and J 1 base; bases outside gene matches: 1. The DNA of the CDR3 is TGTGCCTGGAGTAGGACAGGGAACACTGAAGCTTTCTTT. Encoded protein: CAWSRTGNTEAFF.